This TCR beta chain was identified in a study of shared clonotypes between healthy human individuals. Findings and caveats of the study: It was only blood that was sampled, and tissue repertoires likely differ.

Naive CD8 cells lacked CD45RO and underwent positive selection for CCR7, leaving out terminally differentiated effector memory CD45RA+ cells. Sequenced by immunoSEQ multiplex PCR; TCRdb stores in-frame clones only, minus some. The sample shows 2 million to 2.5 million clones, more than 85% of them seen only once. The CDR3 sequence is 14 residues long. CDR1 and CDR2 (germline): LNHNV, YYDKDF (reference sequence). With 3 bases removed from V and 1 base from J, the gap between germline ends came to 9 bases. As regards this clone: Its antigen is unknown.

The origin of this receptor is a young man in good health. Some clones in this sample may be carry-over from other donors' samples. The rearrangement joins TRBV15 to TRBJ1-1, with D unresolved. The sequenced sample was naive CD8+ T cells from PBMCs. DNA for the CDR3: TGTGCCACCAGCAGGGGCCGGGGGAACACTGAAGCTTTCTTT. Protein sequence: CATSRGRGNTEAFF.